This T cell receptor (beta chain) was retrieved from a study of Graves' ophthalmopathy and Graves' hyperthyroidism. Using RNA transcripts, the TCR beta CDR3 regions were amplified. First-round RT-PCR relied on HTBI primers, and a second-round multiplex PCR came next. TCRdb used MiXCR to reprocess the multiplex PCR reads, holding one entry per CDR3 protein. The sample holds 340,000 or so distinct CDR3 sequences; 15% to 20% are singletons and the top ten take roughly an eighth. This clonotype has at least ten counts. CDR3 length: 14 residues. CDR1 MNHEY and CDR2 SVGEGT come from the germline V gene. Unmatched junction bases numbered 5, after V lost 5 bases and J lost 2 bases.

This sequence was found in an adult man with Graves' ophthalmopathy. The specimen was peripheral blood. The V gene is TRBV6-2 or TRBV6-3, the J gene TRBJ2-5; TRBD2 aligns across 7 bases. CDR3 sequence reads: CASSRLATQETQYF. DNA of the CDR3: TGTGCCAGCAGTCGACTAGCTACTCAAGAGACCCAGTACTTC.